This paragraph reports one T cell receptor beta chain. The data belong to a study of blood T cell repertoires in COVID-19. The wider study: Sites in the United States, Italy and Spain provided acute and convalescent COVID-19 samples. T cells, B-cell-depleted T cells, or PBMCs supplied cDNA or gDNA.

The authors' processing: Reference gene primer amplification yielded estimated nucleated cell counts. The assay was immunoSEQ multiplex PCR, and TCRdb's table has in-frame clones only and misses some. For V, J and clone size, that table is used; D and trimming come from the DNA. The sample lists about 180,000 clones, 80% to 90% occurring once. Trimming took 3 bases from V and 0 from J, leaving 11 bases between them. Germline V lookup: CDR1 DFQATT, CDR2 SNEGSKA (reference sequence). There are 14 residues in the CDR3. Specimen: peripheral blood. The chain joins TRBV20-1 to TRBJ1-2, with D perhaps matching TRBD1 (6 bases). This clonotype was sampled from a man younger than 35 who had recovered from COVID-19. This chain's CDR3 is CSASRDTANYGYTF. In nucleotides, the CDR3 is TGCAGTGCTAGTAGGGACACCGCTAACTATGGCTACACCTTC.